This T cell receptor (beta chain) was obtained from a study of CD8 T cells in Susac syndrome. The CDR3 is 15 residues long. Germline V CDR1 and CDR2: SGHRS, YFSETQ. The J segment lost 2 bases and the V segment lost 3 bases, leaving 5 bases of the junction unmatched. It was with random hexamers that roughly 0.45 to 1 ug RNA was reverse transcribed. TCRdb recomputed calls from the immunoSEQ multiplex PCR reads with MiXCR, one row per CDR3 protein. The sample yields about 300,000 distinct CDR3 sequences, roughly nine tenths seen once. The specimen sequenced was CD4+ T cells from PBMCs. The TCR originated in a human donor with multiple sclerosis. The chain recombines TRBV5-1 with TRBJ2-1, with TRBD1 matching 7 bases. For the CDR3, the DNA is TGCGCCAGCAGCTCGGAGACAGGGACCTACAATGAGCAGTTCTTC. As protein: CASSSETGTYNEQFF.